This T cell receptor beta chain was identified in a study of cytomegalovirus exposure and HLA in healthy donors. Here immunoSEQ multiplex PCR was the method, and the copy in TCRdb shows in-frame clones only, minus some. The sample lists roughly 120,000 clones, 94% occurring once. The ends were cut back, 2 bases at V and 2 bases at J, with 9 bases in the middle. The CDR3 covers 14 residues. Germline CDR1 and CDR2: SGDLS and YYNGEE. Points from the study as a whole: A few of the chains that were CMV-associated were confirmed in vitro to be specific for CMV antigens. Researchers catalogued 160 or so TCR beta chains as cytomegalovirus-associated.

Of note for this clone: Its antigen is unidentified.

Sequencing was done on a sample of PBMCs. The source is a woman between 18 and 29 years old in good health and CMV-seronegative. The rearrangement uses TRBV9 and TRBJ2-3; maybe TRBD2 (7 bases). CDR3 sequence (DNA): TGTGCCAGCAGCGTTGCGGGGGCCACAGATACGCAGTATTTT. Protein: CASSVAGATDTQYF.